Listed below are T cell receptor beta chains from one sample, sequenced in a study of graft-versus-host responses after intestinal transplantation. Sequencing used immunoSEQ multiplex PCR; TCRdb keeps in-frame clones, though not all of them. The sample includes 57,000 or so clones, around nine tenths of them seen just once. This specimen was PBMCs, taken approximately 120 days after intestinal transplantation. These receptors came from a human patient who received an intestinal transplant, so some T cells may come from the graft donor. CDR3s include the opening cysteine and the closing phenylalanine or tryptophan. Each record gives: V gene, clone size, D gene, CDR3 protein. D genes are given only for firm matches. A row's size may be missing; if present it is once, few, many or a size class.

>TRBV29-1|-|-
CSVLGKTGDLPTGEQYF
>TRBV10-2|-|-
CASGAISEQYF
>TRBV5-5|-|TRBD1
CASSFHPTGSSYEQYF
>TRBV5-1|-|TRBD2
CASSLVLSGRTYEQYF
>TRBV10-1|-|-
CASKGREPGELFF
>TRBV19|once|-
CARRQERSYEQYF
>TRBV18|once|-
CASSSVMGDTEAFF
>TRBV4-1|-|-
CASSPGTTSSTDTQYF
>TRBV5-6|-|-
CASSLLVGLEVDYGYAF
>TRBV11-3|once|-
CASSFELAGRAYNEQFF
>TRBV7-9|-|TRBD2
CASSLRLAGVSYNEQFF